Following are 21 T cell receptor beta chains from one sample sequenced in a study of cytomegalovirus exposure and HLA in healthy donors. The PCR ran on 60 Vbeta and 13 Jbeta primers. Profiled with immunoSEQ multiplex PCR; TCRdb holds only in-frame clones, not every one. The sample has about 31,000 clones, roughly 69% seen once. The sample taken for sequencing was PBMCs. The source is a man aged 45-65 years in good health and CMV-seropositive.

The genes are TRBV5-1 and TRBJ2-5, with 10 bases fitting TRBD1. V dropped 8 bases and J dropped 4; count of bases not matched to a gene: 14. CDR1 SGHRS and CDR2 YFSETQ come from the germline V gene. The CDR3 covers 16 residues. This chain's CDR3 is CARGNTGTGARETQYF. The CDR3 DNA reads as TGCGCCAGGGGAAACACCGGGACAGGGGCCAGAGAGACCCAGTACTTC.

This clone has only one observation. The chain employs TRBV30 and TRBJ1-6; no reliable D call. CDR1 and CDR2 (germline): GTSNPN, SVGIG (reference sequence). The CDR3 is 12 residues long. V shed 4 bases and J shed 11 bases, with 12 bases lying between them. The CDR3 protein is CAWNEDRPPLHF. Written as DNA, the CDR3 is TGTGCCTGGAATGAGGATCGTCCACCCCTCCACTTT.

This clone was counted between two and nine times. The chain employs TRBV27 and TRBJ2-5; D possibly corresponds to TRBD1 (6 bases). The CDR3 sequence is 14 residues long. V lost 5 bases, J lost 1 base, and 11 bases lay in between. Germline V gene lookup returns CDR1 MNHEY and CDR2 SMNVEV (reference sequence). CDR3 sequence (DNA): TGTGCCAGCAGTGTACAGGGAAGCCAAGAGACCCAGTACTTC. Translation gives CASSVQGSQETQYF.

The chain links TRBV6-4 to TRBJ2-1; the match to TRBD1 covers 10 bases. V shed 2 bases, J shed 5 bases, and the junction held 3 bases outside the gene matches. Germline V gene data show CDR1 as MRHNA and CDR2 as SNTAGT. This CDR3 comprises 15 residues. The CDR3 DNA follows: TGTGCCAGCAGTGACGGGACAGGGGACAACAATGAGCAGTTCTTC. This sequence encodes CASSDGTGDNNEQFF.

CDR3 DNA sequence: TGCAGCGTTTATCTAGCGGAAATGAACACCGGGGAGCTGTTTTTT. Amino acid sequence: CSVYLAEMNTGELFF. The chain employs TRBV29-1 and TRBJ2-2; 7 nucleotides agree with TRBD2. Germline V gene data show CDR1 as SQVTM and CDR2 as ANQGSEA. The CDR3 runs 15 residues. Losses at the gene ends were 5 bases for V and 1 base for J; bases not matched to a gene: 7.

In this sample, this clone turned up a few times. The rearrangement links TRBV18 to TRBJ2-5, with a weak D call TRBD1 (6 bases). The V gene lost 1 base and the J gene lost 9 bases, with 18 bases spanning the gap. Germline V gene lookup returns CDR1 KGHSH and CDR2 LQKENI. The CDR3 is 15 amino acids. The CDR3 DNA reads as TGTGCCAGCTCACCACTACAGGGCTCCCCATGGGCCCAGTACTTC. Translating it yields CASSPLQGSPWAQYF.

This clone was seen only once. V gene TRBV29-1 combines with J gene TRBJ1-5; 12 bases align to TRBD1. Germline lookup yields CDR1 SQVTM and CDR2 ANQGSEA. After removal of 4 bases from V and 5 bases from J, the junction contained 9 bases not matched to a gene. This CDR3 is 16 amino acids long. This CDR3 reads CSVAVGTGGGDQPQHF. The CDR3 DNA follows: TGCAGCGTTGCGGTAGGGACAGGGGGCGGGGATCAGCCCCAGCATTTT.

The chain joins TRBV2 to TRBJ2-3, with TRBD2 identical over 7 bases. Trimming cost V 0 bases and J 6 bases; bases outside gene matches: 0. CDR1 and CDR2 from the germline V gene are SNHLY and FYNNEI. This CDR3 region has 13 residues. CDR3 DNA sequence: TGTGCCAGCAGTGAAGCGCGGGGGGATACGCAGTATTTT. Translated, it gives CASSEARGDTQYF.

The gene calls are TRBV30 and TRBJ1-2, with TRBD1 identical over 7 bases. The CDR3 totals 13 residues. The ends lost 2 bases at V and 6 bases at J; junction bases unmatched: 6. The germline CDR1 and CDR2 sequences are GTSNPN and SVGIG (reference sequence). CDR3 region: CAWSPQGGDGYTF. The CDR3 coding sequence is TGTGCCTGGAGTCCTCAGGGGGGAGATGGCTACACCTTC.

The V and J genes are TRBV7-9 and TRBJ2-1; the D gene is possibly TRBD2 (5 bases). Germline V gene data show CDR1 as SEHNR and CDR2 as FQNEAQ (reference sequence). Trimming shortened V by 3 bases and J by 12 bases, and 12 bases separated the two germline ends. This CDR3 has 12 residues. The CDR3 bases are TGTGCCAGCAGCTTGGGCGGGTCAGGGCAGTTCTTC. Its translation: CASSLGGSGQFF.

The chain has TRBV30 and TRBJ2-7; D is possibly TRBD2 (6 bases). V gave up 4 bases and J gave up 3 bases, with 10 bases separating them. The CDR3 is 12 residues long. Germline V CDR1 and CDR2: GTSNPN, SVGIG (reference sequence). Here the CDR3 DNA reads TGTGCCTGGACTAGGGGAGGCTACGAGCAGTACTTC. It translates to CAWTRGGYEQYF.

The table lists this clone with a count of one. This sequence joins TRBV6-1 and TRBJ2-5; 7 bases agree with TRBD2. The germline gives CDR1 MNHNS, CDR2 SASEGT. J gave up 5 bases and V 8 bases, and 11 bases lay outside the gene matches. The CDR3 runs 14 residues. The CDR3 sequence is CASEQDGRGETQYF. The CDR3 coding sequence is TGTGCCAGCGAACAGGATGGGCGGGGGGAGACCCAGTACTTC.

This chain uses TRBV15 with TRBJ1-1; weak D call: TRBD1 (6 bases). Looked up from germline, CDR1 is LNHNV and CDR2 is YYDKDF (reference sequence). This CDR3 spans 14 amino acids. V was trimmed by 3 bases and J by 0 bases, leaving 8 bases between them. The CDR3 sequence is CATSRDRLNTEAFF. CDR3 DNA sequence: TGTGCCACCAGCAGGGACAGACTGAACACTGAAGCTTTCTTT.

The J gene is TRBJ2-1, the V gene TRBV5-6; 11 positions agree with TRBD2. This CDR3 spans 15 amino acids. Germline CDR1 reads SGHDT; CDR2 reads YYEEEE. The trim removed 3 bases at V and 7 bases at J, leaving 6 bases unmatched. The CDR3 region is CASSSGASGRNEQFF. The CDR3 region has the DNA TGTGCCAGCAGCTCGGGGGCTAGCGGGAGGAATGAGCAGTTCTTC.

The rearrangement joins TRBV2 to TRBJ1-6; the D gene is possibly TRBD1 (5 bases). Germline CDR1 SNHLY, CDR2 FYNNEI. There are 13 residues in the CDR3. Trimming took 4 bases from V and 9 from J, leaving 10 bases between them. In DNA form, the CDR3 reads TGTGCCAGCAGTGGAGGGGACTCTTCACCCCTCCACTTT. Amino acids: CASSGGDSSPLHF.

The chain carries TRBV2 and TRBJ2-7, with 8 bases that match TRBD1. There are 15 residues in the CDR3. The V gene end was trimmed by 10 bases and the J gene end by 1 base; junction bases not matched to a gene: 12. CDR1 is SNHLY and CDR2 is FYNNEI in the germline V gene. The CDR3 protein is CATSARRTGSYEQYF. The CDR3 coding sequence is TGTGCCACCTCAGCTAGGAGGACAGGGTCCTACGAGCAGTACTTC. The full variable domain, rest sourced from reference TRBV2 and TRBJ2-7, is EPEVTQTPSHQVTQMGQEVILRCVPISNHLYFYWYRQILGQKVEFLVSFYNNEISEKSEIFDDQFSVERPDGSNFTLKIRSTKLEDSAMYFCATSARRTGSYEQYFGPGTRLTVT.

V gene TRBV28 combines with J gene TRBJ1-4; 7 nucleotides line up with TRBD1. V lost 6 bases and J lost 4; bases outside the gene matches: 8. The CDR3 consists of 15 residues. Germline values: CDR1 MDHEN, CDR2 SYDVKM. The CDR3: CASRRTGPINEKLFF. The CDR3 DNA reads TGTGCCAGCAGGCGGACAGGACCGATTAATGAAAAACTGTTTTTT.

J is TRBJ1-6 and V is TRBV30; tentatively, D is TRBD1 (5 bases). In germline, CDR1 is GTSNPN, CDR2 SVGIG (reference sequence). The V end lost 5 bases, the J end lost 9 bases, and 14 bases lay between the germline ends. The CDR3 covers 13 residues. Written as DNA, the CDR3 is TGTGCCTGGGTGGACAACCCGGGTTCACCCCTCCACTTT. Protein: CAWVDNPGSPLHF.

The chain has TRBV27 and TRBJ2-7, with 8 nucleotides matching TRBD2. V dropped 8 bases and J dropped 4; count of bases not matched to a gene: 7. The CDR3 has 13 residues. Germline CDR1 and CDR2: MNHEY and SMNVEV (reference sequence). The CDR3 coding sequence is TGTGCCAGCTCGTCTAGCGGGTCATACGAGCAGTACTTC. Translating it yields CASSSSGSYEQYF.

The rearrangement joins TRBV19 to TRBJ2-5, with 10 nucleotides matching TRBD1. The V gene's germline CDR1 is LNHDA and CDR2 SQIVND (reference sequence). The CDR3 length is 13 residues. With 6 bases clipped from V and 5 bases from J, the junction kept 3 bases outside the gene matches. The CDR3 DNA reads TGTGCCAGTAGCGACAGGGGGCGGGAGACCCAGTACTTC. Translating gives CASSDRGRETQYF.

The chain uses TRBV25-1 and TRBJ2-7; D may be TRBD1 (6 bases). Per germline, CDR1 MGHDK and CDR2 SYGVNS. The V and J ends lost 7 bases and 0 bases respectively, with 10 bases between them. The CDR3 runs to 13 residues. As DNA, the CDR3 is TGTGCCAGCAATGGACAGCCCTCCTACGAGCAGTACTTC. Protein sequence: CASNGQPSYEQYF.